These 5 T cell receptor beta chains came from one sample sequenced in a study of blood T cell repertoires in COVID-19. The table came from immunoSEQ multiplex PCR; TCRdb's copy has only in-frame clones and leaves some out. Of roughly 480,000 clones listed, about 88% are singletons. The sequencing sample was made of peripheral blood. Receptors were obtained from a man aged 18 to 30 with COVID-19, enrolled during active disease.

J is TRBJ1-1 and V is TRBV2; 9 bases align to TRBD1. The CDR3 has 15 amino acids. The V and J ends lost 8 bases and 0 bases, in that order; junction bases with no gene match: 7. In germline, CDR1 is SNHLY, CDR2 FYNNEI. The CDR3 region has the DNA TGTGCCAGCGCTTGGGACAGGGCATTGAACACTGAAGCTTTCTTT. Translation gives CASAWDRALNTEAFF.

This chain links TRBV6-6 with TRBJ2-7, with no clear D. CDR3 length: 14 residues. Looked up from germline, CDR1 is MNHNY and CDR2 is SVGAGI (reference sequence). V gave up 5 bases and J gave up 1 base, with 12 bases separating them. The DNA for the CDR3 is TGTGCCAGCAGTGCCCTGCGTCAATCCTACGAGCAGTACTTC. As protein: CASSALRQSYEQYF.

V is TRBV6-5 and J is TRBJ1-6; D is possibly TRBD1 (5 bases). From germline, CDR1 is MNHEY and CDR2 SVGAGI. This CDR3 contains 13 residues. V was pared by 8 bases and J by 5 bases, with 10 bases between. For the CDR3, the DNA is TGTGCCAGCGAGGTGGGGCATAATTCACCCCTCCACTTT. It translates to CASEVGHNSPLHF.

V and J are TRBV10-1 and TRBJ2-7, with 13 positions matching TRBD2. This CDR3 has 16 amino acids. Unmatched junction bases numbered 9, after V lost 5 bases and J lost 5 bases. The germline V gene has CDR1 WNHNN and CDR2 SYGVQD (reference sequence). The CDR3 DNA sequence: TGCGCCAGCAGTCCGGCCGGGACTAGCGGGAACGACGAGCAGTACTTC. This codes for CASSPAGTSGNDEQYF.

This rearrangement joins TRBV11-2 to TRBJ2-3; a possible D gene is TRBD2 (6 bases). V lost 8 bases and J 4 bases, leaving 10 bases between the germline ends. Germline lookup yields CDR1 SGHAT and CDR2 FQNNGV. CDR3 size: 12 residues. The CDR3: CASAGSSDTQYF. CDR3 sequence (DNA): TGTGCCAGCGCCGGGAGTTCAGATACGCAGTATTTT.